Listed here are 14 T cell receptor beta chains from one sample, sequenced in a study of blood T cell repertoires in COVID-19. TCRdb's table, derived via immunoSEQ multiplex PCR, lists solely in-frame clones and lacks some. The table shows more than 110,000 clones, with under 80% occurring only once. Sequencing used peripheral blood. The receptors were sampled from an elderly man with acute or convalescent COVID-19.

The sample holds a few counts of this clone. The chain links TRBV19 to TRBJ1-2; TRBD1 agrees at 8 bases. This CDR3 has 13 amino acids. Germline values: CDR1 LNHDA, CDR2 SQIVND (reference sequence). V lost 3 bases to trimming and J lost 4 bases; unmatched junction nucleotides: 1. The CDR3 region has the DNA TGTGCCAGTAGTATTACAGGGGGCTATGGCTACACCTTC. This translates into CASSITGGYGYTF.

In DNA, the CDR3 is TGTGCCAGCAGCTTAACAGGGGCCCAGAACACTGAAGCTTTCTTT. Amino acid sequence: CASSLTGAQNTEAFF. This chain joins TRBV7-3 and TRBJ1-1; a possible D gene is TRBD1 (5 bases). The CDR3 is 15 amino acids. Germline loops: CDR1 SGHTA, CDR2 FQGTGA. V was shortened by 0 bases and J by 1 base, with 9 bases between the two germline ends.

The V gene is TRBV5-8, the J gene TRBJ1-5; D ambiguous. The CDR3 is made up of 15 amino acids. Germline V gives CDR1 SGHTS, CDR2 YDEGEE. V lost 4 bases to trimming and J lost 0 bases, with 11 bases between them. CDR3 loop: CASSPSGYSNQPQHF. CDR3 nucleotides: TGTGCCAGCAGCCCCTCAGGTTATAGCAATCAGCCCCAGCATTTT.

This sequence joins TRBV19 and TRBJ2-7, with TRBD1 identical over 7 bases. After removal of 6 bases from V and 2 bases from J, the junction contained 7 bases not matched to a gene. CDR1 LNHDA and CDR2 SQIVND come from the germline V gene (reference sequence). The CDR3 covers 14 residues. CDR3 sequence (DNA): TGTGCCAGTAGCCCCCAGGGGACAGCCTACGAGCAGTACTTC. Translated: CASSPQGTAYEQYF.

The chain has TRBV28 and TRBJ1-5; TRBD1 is a possible D gene (6 bases). V was shortened by 6 bases and J by 3 bases, with 15 bases between the two germline ends. The CDR3 is 15 amino acids. Germline V gives CDR1 MDHEN, CDR2 SYDVKM. CDR3 amino acids: CASSYPGQLNQPQHF. The CDR3 DNA sequence: TGTGCCAGCAGCTACCCGGGACAACTCAATCAGCCCCAGCATTTT.

The chain recombines TRBV6-4 with TRBJ1-5; no firm D call. CDR3 length: 15 residues. V lost 3 bases and J lost 1, with 10 bases in between. The V gene's germline CDR1 is MRHNA and CDR2 SNTAGT. This CDR3 reads CASSEVAGSNQPQHF. CDR3 DNA sequence: TGTGCCAGCAGTGAAGTGGCGGGGAGCAATCAGCCCCAGCATTTT.

The chain carries TRBV19 and TRBJ1-5; 11 nucleotides agree with TRBD1. This CDR3 comprises 17 residues. With 5 bases clipped from V and 3 bases from J, the junction kept 9 bases outside the gene matches. Germline V gives CDR1 LNHDA, CDR2 SQIVND (reference sequence). CDR3 loop: CASSSTRTGGVNQPQHF. As DNA, the CDR3 is TGTGCCAGTAGTTCCACCCGGACAGGGGGCGTCAATCAGCCCCAGCATTTT.

This clone came up once. The chain combines TRBV28 with TRBJ1-2; D call uncertain. The V gene's germline CDR1 is MDHEN and CDR2 SYDVKM. Deletions cut 3 bases from V and 5 bases from J, with 16 bases between. The CDR3 sequence is 15 residues long. CDR3 nucleotide sequence: TGTGCCAGCAGTTTGAGGGCTCCCGACACTTATGGCTACACCTTC. Protein: CASSLRAPDTYGYTF.

The rearrangement uses TRBV5-1 and TRBJ2-5; TRBD1 matches at 9 bases. The CDR3 consists of 15 residues. The V segment lost 4 bases and the J segment 2 bases; nucleotides outside the gene matches: 6. Germline values: CDR1 SGHRS, CDR2 YFSETQ. The CDR3 loop is CASSRPQGAQETQYF. The CDR3 region has the DNA TGCGCCAGCAGCCGTCCACAGGGGGCTCAAGAGACCCAGTACTTC.

V and J are TRBV3-1 (or the pseudogene TRBV3-2) and TRBJ2-5; TRBD2 matches 10 bases. The CDR3 consists of 17 residues. J gave up 0 bases and V 1 base, and 5 bases lay outside the gene matches. Germline CDR1 is LGHDT and CDR2 is YNNKEL (reference sequence). CDR3 nucleotide sequence: TGTGCCAGCAGCCAAGTGGGTAGCGGGAGGTACCAAGAGACCCAGTACTTC. Protein: CASSQVGSGRYQETQYF.

This chain links TRBV25-1 with TRBJ2-1, with unresolved D. Looked up from germline, CDR1 is MGHDK and CDR2 is SYGVNS. The CDR3 covers 14 residues. Trimming removed 3 bases from V and 1 base from J, with 7 bases in between. The CDR3 DNA reads as TGTGCCAGCAGTGAGCCGAGTTCCTACAATGAGCAGTTCTTC. Translating gives CASSEPSSYNEQFF.

This rearrangement joins TRBV2 to TRBJ1-1, with TRBD1 as a possible D gene (5 bases). This CDR3 spans 12 amino acids. Trimming pared 7 bases from V and 5 bases from J, leaving 11 bases between. CDR1 SNHLY and CDR2 FYNNEI come from the germline V gene. CDR3 in amino acids: CASTLQGTEAFF. The DNA of the CDR3 is TGTGCCAGCACCCTCCAGGGAACTGAAGCTTTCTTT.

This chain links TRBV18 with TRBJ2-3; 7 bases align to TRBD1. CDR1 is KGHSH, CDR2 LQKENI, per germline. The length of the CDR3 is 15 residues. Germline trimming cut 2 bases from V and 4 bases from J; bases unmatched to any gene: 6. The DNA for the CDR3 is TGTGCCAGCTCACCAGACAGGGTAGGCCCAGATACGCAGTATTTT. Protein: CASSPDRVGPDTQYF.

The chain has TRBV28 and TRBJ2-1; D might be TRBD2 (6 bases). The CDR3 runs 15 residues. The germline gives CDR1 MDHEN, CDR2 SYDVKM. V lost 3 bases and J lost 7, with 16 bases in between. The CDR3 coding sequence is TGTGCCAGCAGTTTGAGGAGGGGCCTTAGAAATGAGCAGTTCTTC. Its translation is CASSLRRGLRNEQFF.